This is a list of T cell receptor beta chains from one sample in a study of blood T cells in healthy people across ages. TCRdb independently ran MiXCR on the 5' RACE reads; one entry per CDR3 protein. The sample includes 2 million or so distinct CDR3 sequences, about 50% of them seen just once. The sequenced sample consisted of blood. These receptors all come from a woman between 40 and 55 years old in good health. Each CDR3 is given with its conserved first and last residue. Rows may omit the clone size; those that give it use once, few, many or a size class.

j_call clone_size v_call cdr3_aa
TRBJ1-5 . TRBV7-2 CASSYGQGAYQPQHF
TRBJ1-2 . TRBV11-1 CASSLSQGLYGYTF
TRBJ2-3 . TRBV5-1 CASSLEGGLTDTQYF
TRBJ2-5 . TRBV25-1 CASSAPGYQETQYF
TRBJ2-3 few TRBV20-1 CSARGQGAYPSTDTQYF
TRBJ1-6 . TRBV3-1 CASSQSRDSGFSPLHF
TRBJ1-1 . TRBV4-3 CASSHGTENTEAFF
TRBJ2-2 . TRBV5-1 CASSLLVAGELFF
TRBJ2-3 . TRBV20-1 CSARLTPGQPRSTDTQYF
. . TRBV11-2 CASSFSLTGAETQYF
. . TRBV20-1 CSATLNEQYF
TRBJ2-5 . TRBV20-1 CSAGDARSGGWQTQYF
TRBJ2-5 few TRBV7-2 CASSFSPVQETQYF
. . TRBV12-3/TRBV12-4 CASSFSYETQYF
. . TRBV27 CASSLSKDRLNEQYF
TRBJ1-1 . TRBV27 CASSPMGREAFF
TRBJ1-1 . TRBV29-1 CSDGGGPREAFF
TRBJ1-5 . TRBV19 CASSNQGQGNQPQHF
TRBJ2-5 few TRBV13 CASSPQGFQTQYF
TRBJ1-2 . TRBV6-1 CATDRSGYTF
TRBJ1-1 . TRBV20-1 CSARDQRTLNTEAFF
TRBJ2-1 few TRBV4-1 CASRSPGQSSYNEQFF
TRBJ1-5 few TRBV2 CASSVRQGNNQPQHF
TRBJ2-5 few TRBV20-1 CSALGQRQETQYF
TRBJ2-1 few TRBV3-1 CASSQGPNGGTQFF
TRBJ1-6 . TRBV27 CASSAERAGVNSPLHF
. many TRBV7-2 CASTQGARQTQYF
TRBJ1-5 . TRBV28 CASKPGDYSNQPQHF
TRBJ2-5 few TRBV12-3/TRBV12-4 CASSLGTGGARWTQYF
TRBJ2-4 . TRBV7-2 CASSFRTGVLDIQYF
TRBJ1-2 . TRBV20-1 CSARVQGIDYGYTF
TRBJ2-7 . TRBV7-9 CASSWGATGTYEQYF
TRBJ2-5 few TRBV7-2 CASSLAGTSERQTQYF
TRBJ1-2 . TRBV6-2/TRBV6-3 CASSTGISNYGYTF
TRBJ1-4 . TRBV7-2 CASRISSTNEKLFF
TRBJ2-7 few TRBV18 CASSPSGRPYEQYF
TRBJ2-1 few TRBV28 CASDGGGARNEQFF
TRBJ1-2 . TRBV7-2 CASSSISLAPPGYTF
. . TRBV7-2 CASSYDEYLGEQYF
TRBJ2-4 few TRBV4-3 CASSQEAVAKNIQYF
TRBJ2-1 . TRBV20-1 CSARRQPGNEQFF
TRBJ1-5 few TRBV29-1 CSAIDGFGNQPQHF
TRBJ2-3 . TRBV2 CASSASRATDTQYF
TRBJ2-1 . TRBV6-2/TRBV6-3 CASNSGFEGQFF
TRBJ1-2 . TRBV5-1 CASSLRGVESYTF
TRBJ2-4 . TRBV19 CASSLRGQGRGKDIQYF
TRBJ2-3 . TRBV6-5 CASSTSRTDTQYF
TRBJ2-3 few TRBV12-3/TRBV12-4 CASEEGATDTQYF
TRBJ2-7 . TRBV12-3/TRBV12-4 CASSGQDTYEQYF
TRBJ1-2 . TRBV7-9 CASQLANNYGYTF
TRBJ2-5 . TRBV7-9 CASSLASRLAETQYF
. . TRBV20-1 CSASIVRDRGYNEQYF
TRBJ1-2 few TRBV28 CASSSEVGVEYGYTF
TRBJ2-6 few TRBV3-1 CASSQDLVTGSSGANVLTF
TRBJ2-4 few TRBV5-1 CASSLGRSLAKNIQYF
TRBJ2-1 . TRBV4-3 CASSQGRASYNEQFF
TRBJ2-3 few TRBV12-5 CASGLSSGGTDTQYF